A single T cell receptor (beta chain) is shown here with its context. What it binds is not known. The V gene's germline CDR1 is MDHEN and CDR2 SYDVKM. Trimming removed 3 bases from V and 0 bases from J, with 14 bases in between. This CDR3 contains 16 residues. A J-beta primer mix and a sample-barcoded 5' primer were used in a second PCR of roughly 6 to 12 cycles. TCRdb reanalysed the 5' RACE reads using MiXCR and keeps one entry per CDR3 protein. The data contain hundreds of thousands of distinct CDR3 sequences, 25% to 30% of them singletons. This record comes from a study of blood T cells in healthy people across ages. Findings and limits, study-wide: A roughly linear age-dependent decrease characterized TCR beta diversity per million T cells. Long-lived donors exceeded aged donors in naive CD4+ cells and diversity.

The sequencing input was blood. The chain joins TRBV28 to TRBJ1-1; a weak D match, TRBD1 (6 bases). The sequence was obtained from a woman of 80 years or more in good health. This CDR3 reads CASSLIPGAMNTEAFF. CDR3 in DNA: TGTGCCAGCAGTTTGATTCCGGGGGCCATGAACACTGAAGCTTTCTTT.